This TCR beta chain originates from a study of yellow fever vaccine responses in identical twins. Each CDR3 protein gets one entry after TCRdb re-called the RT-PCR reads with MiXCR. The table lists under 8,500 distinct CDR3 sequences, 70% to 90% of them singletons. Study-level points and caveats: Reportedly, twins' vaccine T cell responses looked partly convergent and partly personalized.

With 4 bases removed from V and 2 bases from J, the gap between germline ends came to 12 bases. The CDR3 is 14 residues long. The V gene's germline CDR1 is MNHEY and CDR2 SVGAGI. Turning to this clonotype: Its specificity is unknown.

This chain links TRBV6-5 with TRBJ2-7; TRBD1 or TRBD2 may be the D gene (5 bases each). This clonotype originated in a woman aged 18 to 35 who received the yellow fever vaccine. The specimen was T cells from blood (PBMCs), unsorted or a sorted subset (not recorded which), collected before or after yellow fever vaccination (not recorded which). Written as DNA, the CDR3 is TGTGCCAGCAGTTCCCCGGGGCTAACCTACGAGCAGTACTTC. It is translated as CASSSPGLTYEQYF.